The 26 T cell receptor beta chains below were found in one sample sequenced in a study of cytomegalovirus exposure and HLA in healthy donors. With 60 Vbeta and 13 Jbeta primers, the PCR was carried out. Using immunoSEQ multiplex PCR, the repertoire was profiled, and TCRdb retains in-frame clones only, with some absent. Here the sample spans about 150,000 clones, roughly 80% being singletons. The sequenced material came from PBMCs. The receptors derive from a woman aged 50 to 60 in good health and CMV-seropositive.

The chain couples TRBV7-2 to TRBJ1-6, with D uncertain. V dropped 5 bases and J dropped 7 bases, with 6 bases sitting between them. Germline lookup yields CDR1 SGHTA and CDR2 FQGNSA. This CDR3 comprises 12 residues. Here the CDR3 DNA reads TGTGCCAGCAGCCGTCAGAATTCACCCCTCCACTTT. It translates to CASSRQNSPLHF.

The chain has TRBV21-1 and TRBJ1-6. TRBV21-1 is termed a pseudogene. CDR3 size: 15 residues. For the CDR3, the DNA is TGTGCCAGCAGCAAAGCGACGGGATATAATTCACCCCTCCACTTT. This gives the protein CASSKATGYNSPLHF.

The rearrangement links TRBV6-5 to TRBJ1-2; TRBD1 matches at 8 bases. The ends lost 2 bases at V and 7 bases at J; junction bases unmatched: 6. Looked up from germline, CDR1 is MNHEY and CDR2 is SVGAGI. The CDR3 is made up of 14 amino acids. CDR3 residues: CASSYDQGAFGYTF. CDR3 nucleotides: TGTGCCAGCAGTTACGATCAGGGGGCGTTTGGCTACACCTTC.

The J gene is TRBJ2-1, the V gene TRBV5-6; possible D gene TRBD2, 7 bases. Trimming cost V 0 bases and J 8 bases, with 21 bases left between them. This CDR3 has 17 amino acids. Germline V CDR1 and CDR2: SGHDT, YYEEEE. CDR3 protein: CASSLVGGGSKAHEQFF. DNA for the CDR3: TGTGCCAGCAGCTTGGTGGGAGGGGGGTCTAAGGCCCATGAGCAGTTCTTC.

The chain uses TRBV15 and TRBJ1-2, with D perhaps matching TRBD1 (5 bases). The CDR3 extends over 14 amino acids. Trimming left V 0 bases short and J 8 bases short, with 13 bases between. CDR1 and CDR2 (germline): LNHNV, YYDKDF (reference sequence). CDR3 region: CATSRDRGVGGYTF. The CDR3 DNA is TGTGCCACCAGCAGAGATCGGGGGGTCGGAGGCTACACCTTC.

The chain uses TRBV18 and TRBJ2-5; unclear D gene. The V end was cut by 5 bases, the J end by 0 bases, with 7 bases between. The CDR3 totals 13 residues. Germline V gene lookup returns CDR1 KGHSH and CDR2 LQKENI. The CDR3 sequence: CASSRDYQETQYF. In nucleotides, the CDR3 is TGTGCCAGCTCAAGAGACTACCAAGAGACCCAGTACTTC.

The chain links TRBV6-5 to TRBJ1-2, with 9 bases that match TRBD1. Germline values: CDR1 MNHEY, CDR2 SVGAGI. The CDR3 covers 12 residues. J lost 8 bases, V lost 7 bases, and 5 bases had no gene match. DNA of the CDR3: TGTGCCAGCACCAGGACAGGGGACGGCTACACCTTC. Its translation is CASTRTGDGYTF.

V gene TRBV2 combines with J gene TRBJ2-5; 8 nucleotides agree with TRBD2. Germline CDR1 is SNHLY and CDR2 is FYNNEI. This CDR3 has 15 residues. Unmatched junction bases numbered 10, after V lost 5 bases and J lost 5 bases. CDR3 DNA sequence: TGTGCCAGCAGTCTCGACGGGGGGGCTCCGGAGACCCAGTACTTC. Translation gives CASSLDGGAPETQYF.

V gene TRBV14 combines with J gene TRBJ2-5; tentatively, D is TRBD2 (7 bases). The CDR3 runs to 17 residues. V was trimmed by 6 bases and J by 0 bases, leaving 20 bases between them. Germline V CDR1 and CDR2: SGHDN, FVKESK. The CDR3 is CASSRSRGGAYQETQYF. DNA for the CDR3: TGTGCCAGCAGTCGAAGTAGGGGGGGAGCGTACCAAGAGACCCAGTACTTC.

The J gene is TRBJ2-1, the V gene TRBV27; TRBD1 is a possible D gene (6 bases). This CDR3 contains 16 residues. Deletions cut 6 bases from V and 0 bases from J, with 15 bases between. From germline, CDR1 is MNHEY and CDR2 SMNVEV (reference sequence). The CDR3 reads CASSPRTARSYNEQFF. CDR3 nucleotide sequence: TGTGCCAGCAGCCCCCGGACAGCCCGCTCCTACAATGAGCAGTTCTTC.

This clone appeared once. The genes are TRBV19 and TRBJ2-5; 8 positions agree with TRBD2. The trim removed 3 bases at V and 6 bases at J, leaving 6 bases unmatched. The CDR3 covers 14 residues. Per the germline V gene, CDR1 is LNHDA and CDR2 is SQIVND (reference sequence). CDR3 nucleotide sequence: TGTGCCAGTAGTATCCGGGGGGGGAAGAAGACCCAGTACTTC. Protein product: CASSIRGGKKTQYF.

CDR3 protein: CASIIRGSGNTIYF. CDR3 DNA sequence: TGTGCCAGCATAATTCGCGGCTCTGGAAACACCATATATTTT. V and J are TRBV13 and TRBJ1-3; unclear D gene. CDR3 size: 14 residues. The V end lost 7 bases, the J end lost 0 bases, and 10 bases lay between the germline ends. Germline lookup yields CDR1 PRHDT and CDR2 FYEKMQ (reference sequence).

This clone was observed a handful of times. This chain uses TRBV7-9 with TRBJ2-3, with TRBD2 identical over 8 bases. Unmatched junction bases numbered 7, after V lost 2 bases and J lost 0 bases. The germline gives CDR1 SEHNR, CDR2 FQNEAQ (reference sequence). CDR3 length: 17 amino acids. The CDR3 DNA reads TGTGCCAGCAGCTTAAAGGTTAGCGGGATTAGCACAGATACGCAGTATTTT. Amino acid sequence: CASSLKVSGISTDTQYF.

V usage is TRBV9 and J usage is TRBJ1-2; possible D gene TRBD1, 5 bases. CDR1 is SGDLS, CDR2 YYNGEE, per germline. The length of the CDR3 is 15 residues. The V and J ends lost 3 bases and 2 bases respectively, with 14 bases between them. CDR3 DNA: TGTGCCAGCAGCGCCCAGGGTCAAAGAAACTATGGCTACACCTTC. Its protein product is CASSAQGQRNYGYTF.

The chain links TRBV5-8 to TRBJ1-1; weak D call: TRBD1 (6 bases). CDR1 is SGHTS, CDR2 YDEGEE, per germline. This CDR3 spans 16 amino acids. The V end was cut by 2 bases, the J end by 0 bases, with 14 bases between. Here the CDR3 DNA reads TGTGCCAGCAGCTTCAGGGGCGTTCGCATGAACACTGAAGCTTTCTTT. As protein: CASSFRGVRMNTEAFF.

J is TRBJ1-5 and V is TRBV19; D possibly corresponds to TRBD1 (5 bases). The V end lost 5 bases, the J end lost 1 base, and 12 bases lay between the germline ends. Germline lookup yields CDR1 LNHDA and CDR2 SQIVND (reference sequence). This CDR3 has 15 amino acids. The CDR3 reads CASSPQGSSNQPQHF. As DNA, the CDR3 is TGTGCCAGTAGTCCCCAGGGCAGCAGCAATCAGCCCCAGCATTTT.

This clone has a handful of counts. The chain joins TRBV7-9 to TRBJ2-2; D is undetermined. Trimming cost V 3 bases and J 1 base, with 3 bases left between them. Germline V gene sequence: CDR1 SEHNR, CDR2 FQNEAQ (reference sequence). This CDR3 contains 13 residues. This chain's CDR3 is CASSFGNTGELFF. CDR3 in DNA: TGTGCCAGCAGCTTCGGGAACACCGGGGAGCTGTTTTTT.

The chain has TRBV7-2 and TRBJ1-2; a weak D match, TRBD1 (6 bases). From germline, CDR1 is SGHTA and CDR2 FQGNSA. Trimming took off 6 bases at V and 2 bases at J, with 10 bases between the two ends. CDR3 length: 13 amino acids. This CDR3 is CASRPTGNYGYTF. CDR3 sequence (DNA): TGTGCCAGCAGGCCTACAGGGAACTATGGCTACACCTTC.

CDR3 DNA: TGTGCCAGCAGCTTACAAAACAGGGGTTCCTACAATGAGCAGTTCTTC. Protein product: CASSLQNRGSYNEQFF. This chain uses TRBV4-2 with TRBJ2-1, with TRBD1 matching 7 bases. V dropped 5 bases and J dropped 1; count of bases not matched to a gene: 8. The CDR3 sequence is 16 residues long. Germline CDR1 reads LGHNA; CDR2 reads YNFKEQ.

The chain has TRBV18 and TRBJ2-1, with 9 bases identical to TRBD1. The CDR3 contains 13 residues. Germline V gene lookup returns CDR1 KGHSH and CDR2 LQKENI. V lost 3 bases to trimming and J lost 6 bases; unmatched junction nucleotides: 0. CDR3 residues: CASSPGQGNEQFF. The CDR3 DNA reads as TGTGCCAGCTCACCGGGACAGGGCAATGAGCAGTTCTTC.

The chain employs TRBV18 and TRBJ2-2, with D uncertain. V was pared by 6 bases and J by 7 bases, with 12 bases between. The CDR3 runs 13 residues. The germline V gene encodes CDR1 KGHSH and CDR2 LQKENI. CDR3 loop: CASSTKAGGELFF. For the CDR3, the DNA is TGTGCCAGCTCCACCAAAGCTGGCGGGGAGCTGTTTTTT.

The CDR3 sequence is CSVGTIETQYF. DNA of the CDR3: TGCAGTGTCGGGACAATCGAGACCCAGTACTTC. The chain has TRBV20-1 and TRBJ2-5, with D possibly matching TRBD1 (6 bases). The CDR3 extends over 11 amino acids. CDR1 is DFQATT and CDR2 is SNEGSKA in the germline V gene (reference sequence). V lost 7 bases, J lost 5 bases, and 11 bases lay in between.

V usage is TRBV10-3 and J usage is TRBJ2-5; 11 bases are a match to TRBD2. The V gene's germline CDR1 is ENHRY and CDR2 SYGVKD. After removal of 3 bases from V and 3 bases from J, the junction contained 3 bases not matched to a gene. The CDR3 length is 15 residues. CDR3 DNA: TGTGCCATCAGTGAACCGGGACTAGCGGAAGAGACCCAGTACTTC. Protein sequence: CAISEPGLAEETQYF.

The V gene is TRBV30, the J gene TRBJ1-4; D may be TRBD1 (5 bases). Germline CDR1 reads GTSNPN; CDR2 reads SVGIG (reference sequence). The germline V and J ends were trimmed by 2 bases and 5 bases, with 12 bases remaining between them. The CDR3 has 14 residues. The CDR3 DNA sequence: TGTGCCTGGAGTCGGGGACTATCAAATGAAAAACTGTTTTTT. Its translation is CAWSRGLSNEKLFF.

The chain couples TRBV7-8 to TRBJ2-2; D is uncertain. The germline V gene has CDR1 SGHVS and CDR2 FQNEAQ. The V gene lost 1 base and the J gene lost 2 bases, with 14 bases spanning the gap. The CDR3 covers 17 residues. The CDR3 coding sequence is TGTGCCAGCAGCTTAGTATCCAGACTCTTAAACACCGGGGAGCTGTTTTTT. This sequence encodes CASSLVSRLLNTGELFF.

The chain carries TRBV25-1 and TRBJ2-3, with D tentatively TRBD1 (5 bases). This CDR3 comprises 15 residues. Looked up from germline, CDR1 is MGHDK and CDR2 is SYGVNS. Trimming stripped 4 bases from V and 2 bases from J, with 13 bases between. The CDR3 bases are TGTGCCAGCAGTGGTCCTGACAGTTCCACAGATACGCAGTATTTT. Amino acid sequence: CASSGPDSSTDTQYF.